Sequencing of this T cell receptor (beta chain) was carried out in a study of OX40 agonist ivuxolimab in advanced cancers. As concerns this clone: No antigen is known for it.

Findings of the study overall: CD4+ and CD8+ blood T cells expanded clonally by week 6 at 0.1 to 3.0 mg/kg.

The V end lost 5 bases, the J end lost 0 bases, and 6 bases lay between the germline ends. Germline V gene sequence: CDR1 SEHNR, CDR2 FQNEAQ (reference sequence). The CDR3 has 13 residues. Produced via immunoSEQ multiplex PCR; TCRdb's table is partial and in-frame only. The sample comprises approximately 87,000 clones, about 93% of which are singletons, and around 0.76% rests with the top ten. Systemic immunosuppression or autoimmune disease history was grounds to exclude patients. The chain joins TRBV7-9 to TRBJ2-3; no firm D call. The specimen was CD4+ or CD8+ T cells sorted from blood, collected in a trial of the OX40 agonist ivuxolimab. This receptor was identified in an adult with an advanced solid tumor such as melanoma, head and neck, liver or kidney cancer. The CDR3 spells CASSAYSTDTQYF. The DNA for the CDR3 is TGTGCCAGCAGCGCCTACAGCACAGATACGCAGTATTTT.